What follows are 17 T cell receptor beta chains derived from one specimen sequenced in a study of OX40 agonist ivuxolimab in advanced cancers. Sequenced by immunoSEQ multiplex PCR; TCRdb stores in-frame clones only, minus some. The sample lists 70,000 to 80,000 clones, 85% to 90% seen once, with under 1% in the top ten. The specimen was CD4+ or CD8+ T cells sorted from blood, collected in a trial of the OX40 agonist ivuxolimab. Source of these receptors: an adult with an advanced solid tumor such as melanoma, head and neck, liver or kidney cancer.

The chain joins TRBV18 to TRBJ1-5; D may be TRBD1 (5 bases). V gave up 3 bases and J gave up 8 bases, with 20 bases separating them. Germline lookup yields CDR1 KGHSH and CDR2 LQKENI. The length of the CDR3 is 16 residues. CDR3 residues: CASSPSSGAPREPQHF. CDR3 DNA: TGTGCCAGCTCACCGAGTTCCGGGGCCCCGAGGGAGCCCCAGCATTTT.

The genes are TRBV6-6 and TRBJ2-3; a possible D gene is TRBD1 (6 bases). V dropped 7 bases and J dropped 3 bases, with 11 bases sitting between them. Germline assignment: CDR1 MNHNY and CDR2 SVGAGI (reference sequence). The CDR3 has 13 amino acids. The chain's CDR3 is CASTRTATDTQYF. The DNA for the CDR3 is TGTGCCAGCACGCGGACAGCTACAGATACGCAGTATTTT.

This rearrangement joins TRBV5-1 to TRBJ2-1, with 7 bases aligning to TRBD1. V shed 2 bases and J 4 bases; nucleotides not matched to a gene: 3. CDR1 is SGHRS, CDR2 YFSETQ, per germline. CDR3 size: 14 residues. The CDR3: CASSFLQGYNEQFF. Here the CDR3 DNA reads TGCGCCAGCAGCTTTTTACAGGGGTACAATGAGCAGTTCTTC.

The V call is TRBV5-5, the J call TRBJ2-5, with D unresolved. The germline V gene encodes CDR1 SGHKS and CDR2 YYEKEE (reference sequence). V shed 1 base and J shed 3 bases, with 13 bases lying between them. This CDR3 spans 15 amino acids. CDR3: CASSLHGRVEETQYF. CDR3 bases: TGTGCCAGCAGCTTGCACGGTAGGGTAGAAGAGACCCAGTACTTC.

This rearrangement joins TRBV19 to TRBJ1-4; D ambiguous. The CDR3 length is 13 residues. The germline CDR1 and CDR2 sequences are LNHDA and SQIVND (reference sequence). The V end was cut by 6 bases, the J end by 8 bases, with 13 bases between. CDR3 in amino acids: CASSQQKKEKLFF. Here the CDR3 DNA reads TGTGCCAGTAGCCAGCAGAAAAAGGAAAAACTGTTTTTT.

This clone was observed a few times. The CDR3: CASSPLGEDTIYF. The CDR3 bases are TGTGCCAGTTCTCCCTTGGGAGAGGACACCATATATTTT. V usage is TRBV19 and J usage is TRBJ1-3; D remains ambiguous. The V and J ends lost 8 bases and 8 bases respectively, with 16 bases between them. The CDR3 is made up of 13 amino acids. Germline CDR1 and CDR2: LNHDA and SQIVND (reference sequence).

This chain connects TRBV27 to TRBJ2-7; 8 bases map to TRBD1. Looked up from germline, CDR1 is MNHEY and CDR2 is SMNVEV (reference sequence). CDR3 length: 20 residues. Trimming cost V 5 bases and J 3 bases; bases outside gene matches: 24. CDR3 amino acids: CASSLRAQGGTLGVVYEQYF. The CDR3 DNA reads TGTGCCAGCAGTCTCCGGGCACAGGGGGGAACGTTAGGTGTGGTCTACGAGCAGTACTTC.

V usage is TRBV18 and J usage is TRBJ2-7; D might be TRBD1 (5 bases). V was pared by 6 bases and J by 2 bases, with 14 bases between. The germline V gene encodes CDR1 KGHSH and CDR2 LQKENI. The CDR3 is 14 residues long. CDR3 DNA: TGTGCCAGCTCCCCCAGGGCGTACACCTACGAGCAGTACTTC. Translation gives CASSPRAYTYEQYF.

The gene calls are TRBV11-2 and TRBJ2-2, with D unclear. The CDR3 has 15 amino acids. V dropped 0 bases and J dropped 4 bases, with 9 bases sitting between them. In germline, CDR1 is SGHAT, CDR2 FQNNGV. The CDR3 DNA reads as TGTGCCAGCAGCTTAGATCGACCGAGCACCGGGGAGCTGTTTTTT. Amino acids: CASSLDRPSTGELFF. The entire variable domain, with the rest obtained from reference TRBV11-2 and TRBJ2-2, is as follows: EAGVAQSPRYKIIEKRQSVAFWCNPISGHATLYWYQQILGQGPKLLIQFQNNGVVDDSQLPKDRFSAERLKGVDSTLKIQPAKLEDSAVYLCASSLDRPSTGELFFGEGSRLTVL.

The chain uses TRBV27 and TRBJ2-2; D is undetermined. CDR1 is MNHEY, CDR2 SMNVEV, per germline (reference sequence). V was trimmed by 5 bases and J by 4 bases, leaving 8 bases between them. This CDR3 comprises 13 residues. CDR3 sequence (DNA): TGTGCCAGCAGTACACGAGGCACCGGGGAGCTGTTTTTT. It encodes CASSTRGTGELFF.

The chain employs TRBV6-5 and TRBJ2-1; no definite D call. The CDR3 totals 13 residues. Germline loops: CDR1 MNHEY, CDR2 SVGAGI. With 0 bases removed from V and 4 bases from J, the gap between germline ends came to 4 bases. The CDR3 reads CASSYSLYNEQFF. The CDR3 region has the DNA TGTGCCAGCAGTTACTCCCTTTACAATGAGCAGTTCTTC.

The rearrangement uses TRBV30 and TRBJ2-5; the D is unclear. This CDR3 has 13 residues. The germline gives CDR1 GTSNPN, CDR2 SVGIG (reference sequence). V was shortened by 2 bases and J by 2 bases, with 9 bases between the two germline ends. The CDR3 loop reads CAWSRRSQETQYF. The CDR3 DNA sequence: TGTGCCTGGAGTCGCCGGTCACAAGAGACCCAGTACTTC.

CDR3 residues: CASSWGPPQAYEQYF. The DNA of the CDR3 is TGTGCCAGCAGCTGGGGGCCTCCACAGGCCTACGAGCAGTACTTC. This chain uses TRBV5-5 with TRBJ2-7; maybe TRBD1 (6 bases). Germline-derived CDR1 and CDR2 are SGHKS and YYEKEE (reference sequence). The CDR3 consists of 15 residues. V was clipped by 3 bases and J by 2 bases, with 15 bases between them.

V and J are TRBV6-5 and TRBJ2-5; D is possibly TRBD1 (5 bases). V gave up 2 bases and J gave up 7 bases, with 14 bases separating them. Germline-derived CDR1 and CDR2 are MNHEY and SVGAGI. The CDR3 has 14 amino acids. The CDR3 DNA follows: TGTGCCAGCAGTTACCGGCGCCCCACAGGGACCCAGTACTTC. Its translation: CASSYRRPTGTQYF.

CDR3 coding DNA: TGTGCCAGCAGCTTAGCTGGGGGAGAGACCCAGTACTTC. Its protein product is CASSLAGGETQYF. The rearrangement uses TRBV11-2 and TRBJ2-5; D may match TRBD1 or TRBD2 (5 bases each). The CDR3 loop spans 13 amino acids. Per the germline V gene, CDR1 is SGHAT and CDR2 is FQNNGV. Trimming took off 1 base at V and 4 bases at J, with 7 bases between the two ends.

This chain links TRBV7-2 with TRBJ2-1, with TRBD1 identical over 12 bases. V was clipped by 6 bases and J by 7 bases; unmatched bases: 10. CDR3 length equals 16 residues. The germline gives CDR1 SGHTA, CDR2 FQGNSA. CDR3 sequence (DNA): TGTGCCAGCAGGTCTGGGGGACAGGGGGCTTTGAATGAGCAGTTCTTC. It translates to CASRSGGQGALNEQFF.

In the case of this clone: An end of the junction does not agree with germline; a read error may underlie this. The CDR3 region has the DNA TGTGCCAGCAGGGAAGCGAGAGGCGCCACTGAAGCTTTCTTT. Translation: CASREARGATEAFF. This chain links TRBV6-1 with TRBJ1-1; no reliable D call. The CDR3 extends over 14 amino acids. Looked up from germline, CDR1 is MNHNS and CDR2 is SASEGT.